The T cell receptor (beta chain) under discussion was sequenced for a study of a mutant IDH1 vaccine in newly diagnosed glioma. The overall study: Commencement of vaccination occurred 4-6 weeks following radiotherapy alone, or concurrently with temozolomide cycles. Beforehand, treatment had been radiotherapy, temozolomide, or both; the majority received both. V12 fell at week 35 and V13, the study end, at week 47.

Described time point: week 47, end of study. Each dose of the vaccine consisted of 300 ug of mutant IDH1 20-mer peptide, with topical imiquimod. Vaccinations, eight in total, occurred in weeks 1, 3, 5, 7, 11, 15, 19, 23. As concerns this clone: Its antigen is unknown.

Assay: immunoSEQ multiplex PCR; the TCRdb copy retains only in-frame clones and omits some. The sample contains around 53,000 clones, roughly 84% of which appear only once. The germline V gene has CDR1 KGHSH and CDR2 LQKENI. V shed 3 bases, J shed 5 bases, and the junction held 1 base outside the gene matches. There are 15 residues in the CDR3. The source was PBMCs, collected from a glioma patient whose treatment included an IDH1 peptide vaccine. This chain links TRBV18 with TRBJ2-2; 12 bases are shared with TRBD2. This TCR derives from a woman between 25 and 40 years old with glioma. Some clones in this sample may be carry-over from other donors' samples. The chain's CDR3 is CASSPGTSGTGELFF. The CDR3 DNA reads TGTGCCAGCTCACCCGGGACTAGCGGGACCGGGGAGCTGTTTTTT.